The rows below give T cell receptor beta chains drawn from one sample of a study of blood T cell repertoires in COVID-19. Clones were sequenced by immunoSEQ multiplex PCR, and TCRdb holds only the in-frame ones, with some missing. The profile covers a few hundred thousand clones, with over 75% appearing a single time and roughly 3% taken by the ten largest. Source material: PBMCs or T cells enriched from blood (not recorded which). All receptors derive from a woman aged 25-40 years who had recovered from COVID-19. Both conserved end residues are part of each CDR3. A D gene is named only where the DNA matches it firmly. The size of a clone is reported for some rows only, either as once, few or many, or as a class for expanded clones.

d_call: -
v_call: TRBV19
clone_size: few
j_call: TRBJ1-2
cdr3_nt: TGTGCCAGTAGTATTCTTGCCGGGGGGGATGGCTACACCTTC
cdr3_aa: CASSILAGGDGYTF

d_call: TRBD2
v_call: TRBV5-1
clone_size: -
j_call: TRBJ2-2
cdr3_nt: TGCGCCAGCAGCCCGCGCGGGAGCGGGACCGGGGAGCTGTTTTTT
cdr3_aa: CASSPRGSGTGELFF

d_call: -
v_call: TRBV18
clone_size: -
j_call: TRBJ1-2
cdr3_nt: TGTGCCAGCTCACCGGGAATAGGGGAAAATGGCTACACCTTC
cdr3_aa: CASSPGIGENGYTF

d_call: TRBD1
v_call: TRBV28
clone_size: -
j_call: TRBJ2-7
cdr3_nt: TGTGCGACCTGGGACAGGCGAAGTTACGAGCAGTACTTC
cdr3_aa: CATWDRRSYEQYF

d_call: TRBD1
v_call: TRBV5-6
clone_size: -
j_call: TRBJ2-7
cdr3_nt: TGTGCCAGCAGCCCGGAAGGGACAGGCAAGCAGTACTTC
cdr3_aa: CASSPEGTGKQYF

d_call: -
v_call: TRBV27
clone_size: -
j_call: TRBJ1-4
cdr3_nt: TGTGCCAGCAGTTTATCTGGCAACAGGGTAGAAAAACTGTTTTTT
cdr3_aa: CASSLSGNRVEKLFF

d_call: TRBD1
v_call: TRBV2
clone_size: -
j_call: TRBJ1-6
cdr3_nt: TGTGCCAGCAGTGAAGGGTTTGGACAGGTGACACCCCTCCACTTT
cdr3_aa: CASSEGFGQVTPLHF

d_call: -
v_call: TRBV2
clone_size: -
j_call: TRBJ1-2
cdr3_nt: TGTGCCAGCAACAGCCAACCCGGCGGCTACACCTTC
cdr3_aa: CASNSQPGGYTF

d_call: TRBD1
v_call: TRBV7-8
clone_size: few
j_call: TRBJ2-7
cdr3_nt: TGTGCCAGCAGCTACGGGACAGGGCTAACCTACGAGCAGTACTTC
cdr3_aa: CASSYGTGLTYEQYF

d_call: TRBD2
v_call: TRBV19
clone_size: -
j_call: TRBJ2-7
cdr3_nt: TGTGCCAGTTCTCCCGACGGGAGGGCCTACGAGCAGTACTTC
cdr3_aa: CASSPDGRAYEQYF

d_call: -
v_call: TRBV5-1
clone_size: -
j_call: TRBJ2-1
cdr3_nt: TGCGCCAGCAGCCCCGGGTCCTACAATGAGCAGTTCTTC
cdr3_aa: CASSPGSYNEQFF

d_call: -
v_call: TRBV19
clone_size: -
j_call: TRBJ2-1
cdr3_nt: TGTGCCAGTAGTATATTGGCGGCCGACAATGAGCAGTTCTTC
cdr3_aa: CASSILAADNEQFF